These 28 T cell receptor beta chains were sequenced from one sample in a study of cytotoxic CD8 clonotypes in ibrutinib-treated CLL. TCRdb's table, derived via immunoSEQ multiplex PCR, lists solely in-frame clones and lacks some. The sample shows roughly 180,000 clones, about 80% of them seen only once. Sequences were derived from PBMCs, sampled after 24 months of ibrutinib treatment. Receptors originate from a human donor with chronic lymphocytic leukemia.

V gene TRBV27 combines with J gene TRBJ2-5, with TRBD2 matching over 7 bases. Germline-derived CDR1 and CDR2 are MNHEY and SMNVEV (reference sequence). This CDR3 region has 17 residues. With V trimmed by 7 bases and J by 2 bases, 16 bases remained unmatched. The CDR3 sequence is CASKIGASGWGQETQYF. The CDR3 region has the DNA TGTGCCAGCAAGATAGGGGCTAGCGGATGGGGGCAAGAGACCCAGTACTTC.

Here the CDR3 DNA reads TGTGCCAGCAGGCCGACAGGTCGCTATGGCTACACCTTC. As protein: CASRPTGRYGYTF. The chain employs TRBV5-8 and TRBJ1-2, with a weak D call TRBD1 (6 bases). Trimming cost V 5 bases and J 4 bases, with 12 bases left between them. Per the germline V gene, CDR1 is SGHTS and CDR2 is YDEGEE. This CDR3 spans 13 amino acids.

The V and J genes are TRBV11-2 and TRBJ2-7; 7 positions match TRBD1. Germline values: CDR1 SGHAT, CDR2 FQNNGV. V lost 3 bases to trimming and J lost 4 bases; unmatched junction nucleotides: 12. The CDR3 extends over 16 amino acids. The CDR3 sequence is CASSLFPGTDLYEQYF. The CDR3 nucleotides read TGTGCCAGCAGCTTGTTCCCAGGGACAGACCTTTACGAGCAGTACTTC.

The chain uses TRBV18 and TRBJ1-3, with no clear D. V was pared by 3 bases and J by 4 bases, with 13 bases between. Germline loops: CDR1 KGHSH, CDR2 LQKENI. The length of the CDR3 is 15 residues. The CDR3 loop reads CASSPALGGGNTIYF. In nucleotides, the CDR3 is TGTGCCAGCTCACCCGCTCTAGGTGGGGGAAACACCATATATTTT. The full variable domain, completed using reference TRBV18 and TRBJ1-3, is NAGVMQNPRHLVRRRGQEARLRCSPMKGHSHVYWYRQLPEEGLKFMVYLQKENIIDESGMPKERFSAEFPKEGPSILRIQQVVRGDSAAYFCASSPALGGGNTIYFGEGSWLTVV.

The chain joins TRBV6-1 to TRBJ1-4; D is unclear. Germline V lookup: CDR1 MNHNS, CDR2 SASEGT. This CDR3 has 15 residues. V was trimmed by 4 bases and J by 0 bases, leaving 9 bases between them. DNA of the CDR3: TGTGCCAGCAGTGCTATCCGAACAACTAATGAAAAACTGTTTTTT. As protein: CASSAIRTTNEKLFF.

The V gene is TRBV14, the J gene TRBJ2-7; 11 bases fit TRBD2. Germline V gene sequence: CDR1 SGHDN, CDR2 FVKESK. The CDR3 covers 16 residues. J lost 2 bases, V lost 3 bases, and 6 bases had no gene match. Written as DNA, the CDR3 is TGTGCCAGCAGCCATAAGGGACTAGCGGTGACCTACGAGCAGTACTTC. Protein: CASSHKGLAVTYEQYF.

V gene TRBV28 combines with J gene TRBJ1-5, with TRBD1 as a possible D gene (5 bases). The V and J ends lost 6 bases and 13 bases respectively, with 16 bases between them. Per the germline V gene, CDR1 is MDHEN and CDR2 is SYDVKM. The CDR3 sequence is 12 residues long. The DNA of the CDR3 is TGTGCCAGCAGCTCCCCAGGGTGGTTTCAGCATTTT. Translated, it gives CASSSPGWFQHF.

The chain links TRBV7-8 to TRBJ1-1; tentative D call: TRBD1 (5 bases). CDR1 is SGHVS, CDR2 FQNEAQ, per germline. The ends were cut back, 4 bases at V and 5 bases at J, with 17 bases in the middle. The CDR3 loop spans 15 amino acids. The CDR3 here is CASSSLSRGRTEAFF. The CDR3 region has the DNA TGTGCCAGCAGCTCGCTGAGCCGGGGCCGAACTGAAGCTTTCTTT.

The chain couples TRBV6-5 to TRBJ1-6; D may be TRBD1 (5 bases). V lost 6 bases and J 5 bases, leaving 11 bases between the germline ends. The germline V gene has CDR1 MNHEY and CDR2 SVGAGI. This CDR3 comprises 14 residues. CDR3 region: CASRGGLNNSPLHF. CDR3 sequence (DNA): TGTGCCAGCAGGGGGGGGTTGAATAATTCACCCCTCCACTTT.

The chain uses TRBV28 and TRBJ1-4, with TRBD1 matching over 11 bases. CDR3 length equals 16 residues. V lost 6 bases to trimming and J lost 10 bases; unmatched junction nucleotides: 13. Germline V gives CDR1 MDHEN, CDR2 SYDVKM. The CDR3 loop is CASSPLGQGAQGKLFF. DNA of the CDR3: TGTGCCAGCAGCCCCCTCGGACAGGGGGCCCAAGGAAAACTGTTTTTT.

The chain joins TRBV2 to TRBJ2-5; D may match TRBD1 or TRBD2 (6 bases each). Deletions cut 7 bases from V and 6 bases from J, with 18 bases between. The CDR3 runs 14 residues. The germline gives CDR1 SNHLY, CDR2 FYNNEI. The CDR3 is CASKGGSGIQTQYF. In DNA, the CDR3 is TGTGCCAGCAAGGGGGGCTCAGGAATCCAGACCCAGTACTTC.

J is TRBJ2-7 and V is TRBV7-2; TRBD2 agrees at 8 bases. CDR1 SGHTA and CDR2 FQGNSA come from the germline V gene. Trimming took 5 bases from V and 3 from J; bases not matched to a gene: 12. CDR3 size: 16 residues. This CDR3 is CASSLNGLAFGYEQYF. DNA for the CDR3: TGTGCCAGCAGCCTTAACGGACTAGCCTTCGGCTACGAGCAGTACTTC.

Written as DNA, the CDR3 is TGTGCCAGCAGTTTGGGTCCAGAGCAGTTCTTC. Its translation is CASSLGPEQFF. The chain employs TRBV6-5 and TRBJ2-1; D gene uncertain. There are 11 residues in the CDR3. From germline, CDR1 is MNHEY and CDR2 SVGAGI. Trimming stripped 4 bases from V and 10 bases from J, with 8 bases between.

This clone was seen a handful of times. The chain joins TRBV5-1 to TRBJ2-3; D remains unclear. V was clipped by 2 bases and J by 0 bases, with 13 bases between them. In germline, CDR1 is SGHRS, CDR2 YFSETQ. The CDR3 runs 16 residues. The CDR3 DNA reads TGCGCCAGCAGCTTATCTGGTAGGCCTAGCACAGATACGCAGTATTTT. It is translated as CASSLSGRPSTDTQYF.

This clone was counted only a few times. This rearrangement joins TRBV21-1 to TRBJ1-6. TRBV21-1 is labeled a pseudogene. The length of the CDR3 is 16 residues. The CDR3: CASSKAFVSYNSPLHF. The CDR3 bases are TGTGCCAGCAGCAAAGCCTTCGTCTCCTATAATTCACCCCTCCACTTT.

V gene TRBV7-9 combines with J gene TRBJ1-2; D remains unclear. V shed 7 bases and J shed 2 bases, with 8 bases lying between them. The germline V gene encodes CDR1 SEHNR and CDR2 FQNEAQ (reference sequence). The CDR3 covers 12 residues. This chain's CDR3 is CASTRPNYGYTF. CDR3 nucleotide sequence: TGTGCCAGCACCAGGCCCAACTATGGCTACACCTTC.

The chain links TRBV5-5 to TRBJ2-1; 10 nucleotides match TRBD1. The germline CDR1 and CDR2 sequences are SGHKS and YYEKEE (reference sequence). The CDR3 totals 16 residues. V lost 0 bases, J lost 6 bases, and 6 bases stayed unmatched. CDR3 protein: CASSLGRDRGSNEQFF. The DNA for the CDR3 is TGTGCCAGCAGCTTGGGCCGGGACAGGGGTTCCAATGAGCAGTTCTTC.

CDR3 sequence reads: CASSHPGTGSYEQYF. CDR3 bases: TGCGCCAGCAGCCACCCCGGGACAGGCTCCTACGAGCAGTACTTC. The chain links TRBV5-1 to TRBJ2-7, with TRBD1 matching 8 bases. The CDR3 loop spans 15 amino acids. V was clipped by 4 bases and J by 0 bases; unmatched bases: 6. The germline gives CDR1 SGHRS, CDR2 YFSETQ.

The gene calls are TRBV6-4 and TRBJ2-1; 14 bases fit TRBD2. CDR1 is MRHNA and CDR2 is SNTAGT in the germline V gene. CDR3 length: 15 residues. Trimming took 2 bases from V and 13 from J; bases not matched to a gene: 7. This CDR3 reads CASSDPTSGRAFQFF. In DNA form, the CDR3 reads TGTGCCAGCAGTGACCCGACTAGCGGGAGGGCCTTTCAGTTCTTC.

As DNA, the CDR3 is TGTGCCAGCAGCCGTGGAGGACAGTACAATGAGCAGTTCTTC. It is translated as CASSRGGQYNEQFF. The chain combines TRBV11-3 with TRBJ2-1, with a weak D call TRBD1 (6 bases). V was clipped by 5 bases and J by 4 bases, with 12 bases between them. The CDR3 is 14 residues long. Germline CDR1 reads SGHNT; CDR2 reads YENEEA.

The CDR3 bases are TGTGCCACCAGCAGGGTCGCGGGCTACAATGAGCAGTTCTTC. Protein sequence: CATSRVAGYNEQFF. J is TRBJ2-1 and V is TRBV15; tentatively, D is TRBD2 (5 bases). The CDR3 runs 14 residues. In germline, CDR1 is LNHNV, CDR2 YYDKDF (reference sequence). Trimming removed 3 bases from V and 3 bases from J, with 9 bases in between.

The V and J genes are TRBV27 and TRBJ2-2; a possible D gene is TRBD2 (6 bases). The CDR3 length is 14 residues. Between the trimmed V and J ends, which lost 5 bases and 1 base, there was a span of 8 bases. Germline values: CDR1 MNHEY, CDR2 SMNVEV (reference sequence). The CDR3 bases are TGTGCCAGCAGTATGGGAGGGAACACCGGGGAGCTGTTTTTT. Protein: CASSMGGNTGELFF.

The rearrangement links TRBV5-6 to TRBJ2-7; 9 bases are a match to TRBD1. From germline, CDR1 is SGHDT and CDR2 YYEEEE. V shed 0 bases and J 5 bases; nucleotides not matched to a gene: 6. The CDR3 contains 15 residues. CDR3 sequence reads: CASSLVGQGRHEQYF. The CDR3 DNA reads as TGTGCCAGCAGCTTGGTGGGACAGGGACGACACGAGCAGTACTTC.

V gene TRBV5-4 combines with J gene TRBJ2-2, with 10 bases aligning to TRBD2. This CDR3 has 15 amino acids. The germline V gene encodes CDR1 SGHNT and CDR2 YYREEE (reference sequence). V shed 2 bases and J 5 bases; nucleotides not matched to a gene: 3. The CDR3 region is CASSFPSGRTGELFF. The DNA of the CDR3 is TGTGCCAGCAGCTTTCCTAGCGGGAGAACCGGGGAGCTGTTTTTT.

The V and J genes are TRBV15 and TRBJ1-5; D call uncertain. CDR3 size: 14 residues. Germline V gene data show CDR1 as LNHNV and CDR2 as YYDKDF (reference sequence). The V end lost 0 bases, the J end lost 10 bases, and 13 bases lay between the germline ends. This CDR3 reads CATSRDLARYPQHF. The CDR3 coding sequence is TGTGCCACCAGCAGAGATCTCGCCCGTTATCCCCAGCATTTT.

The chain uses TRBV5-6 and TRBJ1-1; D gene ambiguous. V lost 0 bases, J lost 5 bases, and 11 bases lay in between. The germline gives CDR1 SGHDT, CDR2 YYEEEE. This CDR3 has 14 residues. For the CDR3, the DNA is TGTGCCAGCAGCTTGGCCTTCGGGATTACTGAAGCTTTCTTT. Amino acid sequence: CASSLAFGITEAFF.

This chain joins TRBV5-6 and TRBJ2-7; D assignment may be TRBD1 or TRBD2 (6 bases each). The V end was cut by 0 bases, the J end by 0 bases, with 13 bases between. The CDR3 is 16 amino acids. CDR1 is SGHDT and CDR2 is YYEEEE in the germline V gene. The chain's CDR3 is CASSLAGALSSYEQYF. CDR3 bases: TGTGCCAGCAGCTTGGCGGGGGCCCTCAGCTCCTACGAGCAGTACTTC.

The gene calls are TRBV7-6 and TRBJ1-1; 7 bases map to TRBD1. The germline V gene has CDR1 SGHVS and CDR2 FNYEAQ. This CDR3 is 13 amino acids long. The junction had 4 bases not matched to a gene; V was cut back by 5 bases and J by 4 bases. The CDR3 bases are TGTGCCAGCAGCATACAGGGGACCACTGAAGCTTTCTTT. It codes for CASSIQGTTEAFF.